One and the same sample provided the 22 T cell receptor beta chains below, sequenced in a study of regulatory T cells in long-lasting Graves disease. As for time point: persistent/refractory GD, antithyroid drugs over 5 years with positive TRAb. Following extraction of RNA from PBMCs, that RNA was used to make the TCR library. Arm-PCR with iRepertoire HTBI primers amplified the CDR3 regions for these TCR beta libraries. TCRdb re-called the multiplex PCR reads with MiXCR, one entry per CDR3 protein. The table shows about 470,000 distinct CDR3 sequences, with 20% to 25% occurring only once. The specimen comprised peripheral blood mononuclear cells (PBMCs), sampled when the disease was refractory, from a patient treated with antithyroid drugs. Source of these receptors: a female donor with Graves disease.

The chain has TRBV4-1 and TRBJ1-1; tentatively, D is TRBD1 (5 bases). The germline gives CDR1 MGHRA, CDR2 YSYEKL. Deletions cut 3 bases from V and 3 bases from J, with 8 bases between. The length of the CDR3 is 13 residues. CDR3 loop: CASSQRGYTEAFF. CDR3 nucleotides: TGCGCCAGCAGCCAGCGGGGCTACACTGAAGCTTTCTTT.

This clonotype was seen more than once but under ten times. The chain uses TRBV10-3 and TRBJ1-2; D gene uncertain. Germline loops: CDR1 ENHRY, CDR2 SYGVKD. V was cut by 3 bases and J by 0 bases, with 14 bases left in between. The CDR3 length is 16 residues. The CDR3 region has the DNA TGTGCCATCAGTGATCTCAGGACGGAAACTAACTATGGCTACACCTTC. This codes for CAISDLRTETNYGYTF.

CDR3 sequence: CSAPQRSGGSYEQYF. CDR3 nucleotides: TGCAGTGCGCCTCAACGTAGCGGGGGATCCTACGAGCAGTACTTC. The rearrangement joins TRBV20-1 to TRBJ2-7; 9 positions agree with TRBD2. After removal of 6 bases from V and 1 base from J, the junction contained 10 bases not matched to a gene. The CDR3 totals 15 residues. Germline CDR1 is DFQATT and CDR2 is SNEGSKA (reference sequence).

This clonotype was found a few times. This chain uses TRBV6-2 or TRBV6-3 with TRBJ2-2, with D tentatively TRBD2 (7 bases). V lost 8 bases, J lost 3 bases, and 19 bases lay in between. In germline, CDR1 is MNHEY, CDR2 SVGEGT. This CDR3 comprises 16 residues. This CDR3 reads CASLKGGTIYTGELFF. The CDR3 bases are TGTGCCAGCTTGAAGGGGGGGACAATATACACCGGGGAGCTGTTTTTT.

This clonotype was seen at least ten times. CDR3 nucleotides: TGTGCCAGCAGCCCCTTTTTACAGGCTCCCTTAAACTATGGCTACACCTTC. Translation: CASSPFLQAPLNYGYTF. The gene calls are TRBV3-1 and TRBJ1-2, with TRBD1 as a possible D gene (5 bases). The CDR3 spans 17 residues. Germline CDR1 LGHDT, CDR2 YNNKEL (reference sequence). V lost 4 bases and J 2 bases, leaving 20 bases between the germline ends.

This clonotype was seen at least ten times. A read error may produce the germline difference seen at one junction end. V is TRBV3-1 and J is TRBJ2-7; D unclear. CDR1 is LGHDT, CDR2 YNNKEL, per germline (reference sequence). The CDR3 spans 13 residues. In DNA form, the CDR3 reads TGTGCCAGCACCCAAACCGGGTGGTACGAGCAGTACTTC. This translates into CASTQTGWYEQYF.

This clonotype was detected ten times or more. The rearrangement joins TRBV9 to TRBJ2-5, with 9 bases that match TRBD2. This CDR3 is 16 amino acids long. Trimming cost V 4 bases and J 0 bases; bases outside gene matches: 7. In germline, CDR1 is SGDLS, CDR2 YYNGEE. The CDR3 region is CASSQAGGTNQETQYF. The DNA for the CDR3 is TGTGCCAGCAGCCAGGCGGGGGGGACAAACCAAGAGACCCAGTACTTC. Together with reference TRBV9 and TRBJ2-5, the CDR3 gives the full variable domain: DSGVTQTPKHLITATGQRVTLRCSPRSGDLSVYWYQQSLDQGLQFLIQYYNGEERAKGNILERFSAQQFPDLHSELNLSSLELGDSALYFCASSQAGGTNQETQYFGPGTRLLVL.

This clonotype appeared many times. The chain links TRBV11-2 to TRBJ2-7, with D unresolved. Trimming left V 5 bases short and J 0 bases short, with 14 bases between. Germline CDR1 SGHAT, CDR2 FQNNGV. CDR3 length equals 15 residues. The CDR3 spells CASSPTPLSSYEQYF. The DNA for the CDR3 is TGTGCCAGCAGCCCGACCCCCTTGAGCTCCTACGAGCAGTACTTC.

The table lists this clonotype with many counts. The chain employs TRBV6-1 and TRBJ1-1; a possible D gene is TRBD1 (5 bases). The CDR3 covers 15 residues. V was clipped by 4 bases and J by 3 bases, with 15 bases between them. From germline, CDR1 is MNHNS and CDR2 SASEGT. The CDR3 coding sequence is TGTGCCAGCAGTGGCGGGGCAGGAGGGGACACTGAAGCTTTCTTT. Protein sequence: CASSGGAGGDTEAFF.

This clonotype was seen a few times. V usage is TRBV7-9 and J usage is TRBJ1-3; D is unclear. The germline CDR1 and CDR2 sequences are SEHNR and FQNEAQ (reference sequence). V dropped 3 bases and J dropped 0 bases, with 9 bases sitting between them. This CDR3 has 15 amino acids. The CDR3 DNA reads TGTGCCAGCAGCTTTGGCGCAGCCTCTGGAAACACCATATATTTT. Translation: CASSFGAASGNTIYF.

The sample holds many counts of this clonotype. This chain links TRBV11-3 with TRBJ2-2; D gene unclear. This CDR3 region has 12 residues. The ends were cut back, 3 bases at V and 5 bases at J, with 4 bases in the middle. Looked up from germline, CDR1 is SGHNT and CDR2 is YENEEA. The CDR3 coding sequence is TGTGCCAGCAGCTTCCTGACCGGGGAGCTGTTTTTT. Amino acids: CASSFLTGELFF.

There are a few counts of this clonotype. V usage is TRBV28 and J usage is TRBJ1-5, with D possibly being TRBD1 (5 bases). Per germline, CDR1 MDHEN and CDR2 SYDVKM. With 11 bases removed from V and 6 bases from J, the gap between germline ends came to 14 bases. The CDR3 consists of 12 residues. This CDR3 reads CAHAGSGQPQHF. In DNA, the CDR3 is TGTGCCCATGCAGGGTCTGGTCAGCCCCAGCATTTT.

In its sample, this clonotype was seen many times. The chain recombines TRBV7-9 with TRBJ1-1; TRBD1 matches at 7 bases. The length of the CDR3 is 15 residues. Germline assignment: CDR1 SEHNR and CDR2 FQNEAQ (reference sequence). V lost 1 base to trimming and J lost 0 bases; unmatched junction nucleotides: 2. The CDR3 coding sequence is TGTGCCAGCAGCTTAGTAGGGGGCTTGAACACTGAAGCTTTCTTT. Amino acid sequence: CASSLVGGLNTEAFF.

This sequence joins TRBV6-2 or TRBV6-3 and TRBJ2-6; D uncertain. Trimming removed 6 bases from V and 0 bases from J, with 27 bases in between. From germline, CDR1 is MNHEY and CDR2 SVGEGT. There are 21 residues in the CDR3. The CDR3: CASSHDSLSGSSYSGANVLTF. The CDR3 bases are TGTGCCAGCAGCCACGATTCCCTCTCCGGGTCCAGCTACTCTGGGGCCAACGTCCTGACTTTC.

The chain links TRBV28 to TRBJ2-2, with D maybe TRBD2 (6 bases). V lost 6 bases and J 2 bases, leaving 16 bases between the germline ends. The germline CDR1 and CDR2 sequences are MDHEN and SYDVKM. This CDR3 region has 16 residues. This CDR3 reads CASSFRASANTGELFF. CDR3 sequence (DNA): TGTGCCAGCAGCTTTCGGGCTAGCGCCAACACCGGGGAGCTGTTTTTT. The full variable domain, its missing parts supplied by reference TRBV28 and TRBJ2-2, is DVKVTQSSRYLVKRTGEKVFLECVQDMDHENMFWYRQDPGLGLRLIYFSYDVKMKEKGDIPEGYSVSREKKERFSLILESASTNQTSMYLCASSFRASANTGELFFGEGSRLTVL.

This clonotype was detected many times. The gene calls are TRBV28 and TRBJ1-1; TRBD1 is a possible D gene (6 bases). The V gene lost 6 bases and the J gene lost 4 bases, with 15 bases spanning the gap. Germline CDR1 and CDR2: MDHEN and SYDVKM. The length of the CDR3 is 14 residues. CDR3 in DNA: TGTGCCAGCAGCCCCGCATTAGGGGGCACTGAAGCTTTCTTT. Its translation is CASSPALGGTEAFF.

This clonotype was seen only a few times. A single base is all that separates this from a far larger clone, so a read error is likely. The chain combines TRBV28 with TRBJ2-4; 8 positions match TRBD1. The germline V gene encodes CDR1 MDHEN and CDR2 SYDVKM. This CDR3 is 14 amino acids long. This chain's CDR3 is CASSPRTGPHGYAF. The CDR3 region has the DNA TGTGCCAGCAGTCCCAGGACAGGGCCGCATGGCTACGCCTTC.

A word on this clonotype: The conserved phenylalanine or tryptophan normally closing the CDR3 is absent here, so this likely arose from a read error. V and J are TRBV28 and TRBJ1-2; D gene uncertain. V shed 6 bases and J shed 7 bases, with 12 bases lying between them. The CDR3 spans 12 residues. The germline gives CDR1 MDHEN, CDR2 SYDVKM. The CDR3 protein is CASSPDESGYTL. The DNA for the CDR3 is TGTGCCAGCAGCCCAGATGAGAGTGGCTACACCCTC.

The V call is TRBV20-1, the J call TRBJ2-7, with D unclear. This CDR3 has 16 amino acids. Germline V CDR1 and CDR2: DFQATT, SNEGSKA (reference sequence). The V end lost 3 bases, the J end lost 2 bases, and 20 bases lay between the germline ends. The CDR3: CSASVLRRSVPYEQYF. The CDR3 nucleotides read TGCAGTGCTAGTGTCTTAAGGCGGTCCGTTCCCTACGAGCAGTACTTC.

CDR3 nucleotides: TGTGCCAGCAGCGGAATAAGGCGGGGCAGGACCTACGAGCAGTACTTC. Translated, it gives CASSGIRRGRTYEQYF. The chain carries TRBV25-1 and TRBJ2-7, with TRBD2 as a possible D gene (6 bases). The V end lost 6 bases, the J end lost 2 bases, and 20 bases lay between the germline ends. The CDR3 runs 16 residues. The germline gives CDR1 MGHDK, CDR2 SYGVNS.

This clonotype was counted a few times. V and J are TRBV7-9 and TRBJ2-7; D remains ambiguous. V was clipped by 1 base and J by 7 bases, with 11 bases between them. Germline values: CDR1 SEHNR, CDR2 FQNEAQ (reference sequence). The length of the CDR3 is 13 residues. The CDR3 sequence is CASSLEALGEQYF. The CDR3 region has the DNA TGTGCCAGCAGCTTAGAGGCTTTGGGGGAGCAGTACTTC.

There are many counts of this clonotype. This chain uses TRBV28 with TRBJ2-7; TRBD2 is a possible D gene (5 bases). V was shortened by 2 bases and J by 1 base, with 12 bases between the two germline ends. Germline assignment: CDR1 MDHEN and CDR2 SYDVKM. CDR3 length equals 15 residues. This CDR3 is CASSLGRTYSYEQYF. The DNA of the CDR3 is TGTGCCAGCAGTTTAGGTAGGACTTATTCCTACGAGCAGTACTTC.